A selection of T cell receptor beta chains follows, all from one sample in a study of technical replicates of blood from several donors. Assay used: immunoSEQ multiplex PCR; TCRdb lists only in-frame clones, some missing. The repertoire holds 75,000 to 100,000 clones, with around 96% as singletons. The material sequenced was T cells isolated from PBMCs. These receptors came from a human donor in good health. Each CDR3 is given with its conserved first and last residue. Fields, in order: clone size, D gene, V gene, J gene, CDR3 DNA, CDR3 protein. A D gene is named only where the DNA matches it firmly. Clone size is not always given. Where it is, it says once, few, many or a class for expanded clones.

abundance: NA
d_gene: NA
v_gene: TRBV7-2
j_gene: TRBJ2-7
CDR3nt: TGTGCCAGCAGCTTACGCGTTTATCCCTACGAGCAGTACTTC
CDR3aa: CASSLRVYPYEQYF

abundance: NA
d_gene: TRBD1
v_gene: TRBV29-1
j_gene: TRBJ2-1
CDR3nt: TGCAGCGTCTGCATAGGGGGCCATGAGCAGTTCTTC
CDR3aa: CSVCIGGHEQFF

abundance: NA
d_gene: TRBD2
v_gene: TRBV7-9
j_gene: TRBJ2-5
CDR3nt: TGTGCCAGCAGCTTACTAGCGGGATGGCTGGAGACCCAGTACTTC
CDR3aa: CASSLLAGWLETQYF

abundance: NA
d_gene: NA
v_gene: TRBV6-5
j_gene: TRBJ2-7
CDR3nt: TGTGCCAGCTCCTTGGGGGGCGGGAGCGTCTACGAGCAGTACTTC
CDR3aa: CASSLGGGSVYEQYF

abundance: once
d_gene: NA
v_gene: TRBV12-5
j_gene: TRBJ2-7
CDR3nt: TGTGCTAGTGGTTTGTCGACTAGGGGCTTAGATAAGCAGTACTTC
CDR3aa: CASGLSTRGLDKQYF

abundance: NA
d_gene: TRBD2
v_gene: TRBV9
j_gene: TRBJ2-1
CDR3nt: TGTGCCAGCAGCTCAGGACTAGAGAACAATGAGCAGTTCTTC
CDR3aa: CASSSGLENNEQFF

abundance: NA
d_gene: TRBD2
v_gene: TRBV10-3
j_gene: TRBJ2-7
CDR3nt: TGTGCCATCAGTGAGTCAGGCCTAGCGGGAGGTAACGAGCAGTACTTC
CDR3aa: CAISESGLAGGNEQYF

abundance: NA
d_gene: NA
v_gene: TRBV4-3
j_gene: TRBJ1-1
CDR3nt: TGCGCCAGCAGCCGATCCCGGGACTCTGAAGCTTTCTTT
CDR3aa: CASSRSRDSEAFF

abundance: once
d_gene: TRBD2
v_gene: TRBV25-1
j_gene: TRBJ2-3
CDR3nt: TGTGCCAGCGGAGGGTGGGCGGGAGGGGAAGATACGCAGTATTTT
CDR3aa: CASGGWAGGEDTQYF

abundance: NA
d_gene: NA
v_gene: TRBV14
j_gene: TRBJ2-7
CDR3nt: TGTGCCAGCAGCTATCAGGGGATCGTCTACGAGCAGTACTTC
CDR3aa: CASSYQGIVYEQYF

abundance: NA
d_gene: TRBD2
v_gene: TRBV9
j_gene: TRBJ2-7
CDR3nt: TGTGCCAGCAGCCCCCTAGCGGGCAACTACGAGCAGTACTTC
CDR3aa: CASSPLAGNYEQYF

abundance: NA
d_gene: TRBD2
v_gene: TRBV9
j_gene: TRBJ2-1
CDR3nt: TGTGCCAGCACCCCTAGCGGGAGGGAGGATGAGCAGTTCTTC
CDR3aa: CASTPSGREDEQFF

abundance: NA
d_gene: TRBD1
v_gene: TRBV15
j_gene: TRBJ1-2
CDR3nt: TGTGCCACCAGCAGACGGGACAGGGGTAATGGCTACACCTTC
CDR3aa: CATSRRDRGNGYTF

abundance: NA
d_gene: NA
v_gene: TRBV29-1
j_gene: TRBJ2-1
CDR3nt: TGCAGCGTTGAAGGACAGGTAGGCAATGAGCAGTTCTTC
CDR3aa: CSVEGQVGNEQFF

abundance: NA
d_gene: NA
v_gene: TRBV18
j_gene: TRBJ2-1
CDR3nt: TGTGCCAGCTCACCACCTCAACAGTACAATGAGCAGTTCTTC
CDR3aa: CASSPPQQYNEQFF

abundance: NA
d_gene: NA
v_gene: TRBV28
j_gene: TRBJ2-1
CDR3nt: TGTGCCAGCATTTACGGTGATGAGCAGTTCTTC
CDR3aa: CASIYGDEQFF

abundance: once
d_gene: NA
v_gene: TRBV30
j_gene: TRBJ1-4
CDR3nt: TGTGCCTGGAAAGGGTCCGCGGGTGAAAAACTGTTTTTT
CDR3aa: CAWKGSAGEKLFF

abundance: NA
d_gene: NA
v_gene: TRBV28
j_gene: TRBJ1-5
CDR3nt: TGTGCCAGCAGTTTCTTACCGGGTGTTCAGCCCCAGCATTTT
CDR3aa: CASSFLPGVQPQHF

abundance: NA
d_gene: TRBD1
v_gene: TRBV19
j_gene: TRBJ1-5
CDR3nt: TGTGCCAGTAGTATCTCCACAGGGGGGCAGCCCCAGCATTTT
CDR3aa: CASSISTGGQPQHF

abundance: NA
d_gene: NA
v_gene: TRBV10-3
j_gene: TRBJ2-1
CDR3nt: TGTGCCATCAGTGAGCCGGAAGATAGCGGAAAGGTTCAGTTCTTC
CDR3aa: CAISEPEDSGKVQFF

abundance: NA
d_gene: TRBD1
v_gene: TRBV27
j_gene: TRBJ2-7
CDR3nt: TGTGCCAGCAGGACAGGGGGCTCCTACGAGCAGTACTTC
CDR3aa: CASRTGGSYEQYF

abundance: NA
d_gene: TRBD1
v_gene: TRBV25-1
j_gene: TRBJ2-1
CDR3nt: TGTGCCAGCAGCTACAGAGGGGACAGGGGGATTAATGAGCAGTTCTTC
CDR3aa: CASSYRGDRGINEQFF

abundance: NA
d_gene: TRBD1
v_gene: TRBV7-8
j_gene: TRBJ2-7
CDR3nt: TGTGCCAGCAGCGCCGGGACAGGGGGCTCTGGCGAGCAGTACTTC
CDR3aa: CASSAGTGGSGEQYF

abundance: NA
d_gene: NA
v_gene: TRBV13
j_gene: TRBJ2-3
CDR3nt: TGTGCCAGCAGCTTACGGGAAGAGGATACGCAGTATTTT
CDR3aa: CASSLREEDTQYF

abundance: NA
d_gene: NA
v_gene: TRBV5-1
j_gene: TRBJ1-1
CDR3nt: TGCGCCAGCAGCAATGGGTGGGACACACGTGAAGCTTTCTTT
CDR3aa: CASSNGWDTREAFF

abundance: NA
d_gene: NA
v_gene: TRBV2
j_gene: TRBJ1-4
CDR3nt: TGTGCCAGCAGTGAAGGTGGGAGTAATGAAAAACTGTTTTTT
CDR3aa: CASSEGGSNEKLFF

abundance: NA
d_gene: TRBD1
v_gene: TRBV7-9
j_gene: TRBJ1-2
CDR3nt: TGTGCCAGCAGCTTAGGTCTCGGGACAGGGAGCTATGGCTACACCTTC
CDR3aa: CASSLGLGTGSYGYTF

abundance: NA
d_gene: NA
v_gene: TRBV7-2
j_gene: TRBJ2-1
CDR3nt: TGTGCCAGCAGCCCCAAACCCCCGGGAGCACCGCCCTACAATGAGCAGTTCTTC
CDR3aa: CASSPKPPGAPPYNEQFF

abundance: NA
d_gene: NA
v_gene: TRBV7-9
j_gene: TRBJ2-1
CDR3nt: TGTGCCAGCAGCTTTATCAACCGCGGGCAGTTCTTC
CDR3aa: CASSFINRGQFF

abundance: NA
d_gene: NA
v_gene: TRBV27
j_gene: TRBJ1-1
CDR3nt: TGTGCCAGCAGTTTAGGAGGGGCGAACACTGAAGCTTTCTTT
CDR3aa: CASSLGGANTEAFF

abundance: NA
d_gene: NA
v_gene: TRBV6-1
j_gene: TRBJ1-3
CDR3nt: TGTGCCAGCAGCCTCTCTGGAAACACCATATATTTT
CDR3aa: CASSLSGNTIYF

abundance: NA
d_gene: NA
v_gene: TRBV6-5
j_gene: TRBJ2-7
CDR3nt: TGTGCCAGCAGTTACTCGGTAAGCGGCCCAACCTACGAGCAGTACTTC
CDR3aa: CASSYSVSGPTYEQYF

abundance: NA
d_gene: TRBD1
v_gene: TRBV9
j_gene: TRBJ1-4
CDR3nt: TGTGCCAGCAGCATTGCCGGGGACAGGTCATATGAAAAACTGTTTTTT
CDR3aa: CASSIAGDRSYEKLFF

abundance: NA
d_gene: NA
v_gene: TRBV29-1
j_gene: TRBJ2-3
CDR3nt: TGCAGCGTTGACATGGGAGGCGTCGGGACAGATACGCAGTATTTT
CDR3aa: CSVDMGGVGTDTQYF

abundance: NA
d_gene: TRBD2
v_gene: TRBV2
j_gene: TRBJ2-3
CDR3nt: TGTGCCAGCAGTGGACTAGCGGGAGGCACAGATACGCAGTATTTT
CDR3aa: CASSGLAGGTDTQYF

abundance: NA
d_gene: NA
v_gene: TRBV2
j_gene: TRBJ1-2
CDR3nt: TGTGCCAGCAGTGGACAGTATGATGGCTACACCTTC
CDR3aa: CASSGQYDGYTF

abundance: NA
d_gene: NA
v_gene: TRBV19
j_gene: TRBJ1-1
CDR3nt: TGTGCCAGTAATGCTGCACCGGGGAACACTGAAGCTTTCTTT
CDR3aa: CASNAAPGNTEAFF

abundance: once
d_gene: NA
v_gene: TRBV29-1
j_gene: TRBJ1-5
CDR3nt: TGCAGCGTTTGTTTAGATAGCAATCAGCCCCAGCATTTT
CDR3aa: CSVCLDSNQPQHF

abundance: NA
d_gene: NA
v_gene: TRBV28
j_gene: TRBJ2-7
CDR3nt: TGTGCCAGCAGTCCCATTGCGGGGATGGTCTACGAGCAGTACTTC
CDR3aa: CASSPIAGMVYEQYF

abundance: NA
d_gene: TRBD1
v_gene: TRBV28
j_gene: TRBJ1-2
CDR3nt: TGTGCCAGCAGTTATGGACAGGGCAATAATGGCTACACCTTC
CDR3aa: CASSYGQGNNGYTF

abundance: NA
d_gene: NA
v_gene: TRBV5-1
j_gene: TRBJ2-7
CDR3nt: TGCGCCAGCAGCTTAACGAGAGACAGTTCCTACGAGCAGTACTTC
CDR3aa: CASSLTRDSSYEQYF

abundance: NA
d_gene: TRBD1
v_gene: TRBV23-1
j_gene: TRBJ2-7
CDR3nt: TGCGCCGTCAACAGGGGCTTCTACGAGCAGTACTTC
CDR3aa: CAVNRGFYEQYF

abundance: NA
d_gene: NA
v_gene: TRBV29-1
j_gene: TRBJ1-1
CDR3nt: TGCAGCGTTGATACAGGCGGGAGCACTGAAGCTTTCTTT
CDR3aa: CSVDTGGSTEAFF

abundance: NA
d_gene: NA
v_gene: TRBV28
j_gene: TRBJ1-2
CDR3nt: TGTGCCAGCAGTTTCCGCGACAGAGGTAGCTATGGCTACACCTTC
CDR3aa: CASSFRDRGSYGYTF

abundance: NA
d_gene: NA
v_gene: TRBV9
j_gene: TRBJ1-4
CDR3nt: TGTGCCAGCAGCGTACAGGGAAGCACTAATGAAAAACTGTTTTTT
CDR3aa: CASSVQGSTNEKLFF

abundance: NA
d_gene: NA
v_gene: TRBV25-1
j_gene: TRBJ1-1
CDR3nt: TGTGCCAGCAGTGAGGGGGCGACTGAAGCTTTCTTT
CDR3aa: CASSEGATEAFF

abundance: once
d_gene: NA
v_gene: TRBV13
j_gene: TRBJ2-3
CDR3nt: TGTGCCAGCAGCTTAGGCCTTGCGAGCGGGACAGATACGCAGTATTTT
CDR3aa: CASSLGLASGTDTQYF

abundance: NA
d_gene: NA
v_gene: TRBV27
j_gene: TRBJ2-2
CDR3nt: TGTGCCAGCACTTCTCAGTTCGGGGAGCTGTTTTTT
CDR3aa: CASTSQFGELFF

abundance: once
d_gene: NA
v_gene: TRBV11-2
j_gene: TRBJ1-1
CDR3nt: TGTGCCAGCAGCTCGGGGGGTACTGAAGCTTTCTTT
CDR3aa: CASSSGGTEAFF

abundance: NA
d_gene: NA
v_gene: TRBV28
j_gene: TRBJ1-4
CDR3nt: TGTGCCAGCAGTTTATTACAGGGAGCAACTAATGAAAAACTGTTTTTT
CDR3aa: CASSLLQGATNEKLFF

abundance: NA
d_gene: TRBD2
v_gene: TRBV7-2
j_gene: TRBJ2-2
CDR3nt: TGTGCCAGCAGCCCCCGGGGGGGACAAGGCACCGGGGAGCTGTTTTTT
CDR3aa: CASSPRGGQGTGELFF

abundance: NA
d_gene: NA
v_gene: TRBV9
j_gene: TRBJ2-7
CDR3nt: TGTGCCAGCAGCCCCCGCCCCGTCGGCGGCTACGAGCAGTACTTC
CDR3aa: CASSPRPVGGYEQYF

abundance: NA
d_gene: NA
v_gene: TRBV9
j_gene: TRBJ1-2
CDR3nt: TGTGCCAGCAGCGTAGCTACCTATGGCTACACCTTC
CDR3aa: CASSVATYGYTF

abundance: NA
d_gene: TRBD2
v_gene: TRBV7-2
j_gene: TRBJ2-7
CDR3nt: TGTGCCAGCAGCTGGGGACTAGCCAGGGAGCAGTACTTC
CDR3aa: CASSWGLAREQYF